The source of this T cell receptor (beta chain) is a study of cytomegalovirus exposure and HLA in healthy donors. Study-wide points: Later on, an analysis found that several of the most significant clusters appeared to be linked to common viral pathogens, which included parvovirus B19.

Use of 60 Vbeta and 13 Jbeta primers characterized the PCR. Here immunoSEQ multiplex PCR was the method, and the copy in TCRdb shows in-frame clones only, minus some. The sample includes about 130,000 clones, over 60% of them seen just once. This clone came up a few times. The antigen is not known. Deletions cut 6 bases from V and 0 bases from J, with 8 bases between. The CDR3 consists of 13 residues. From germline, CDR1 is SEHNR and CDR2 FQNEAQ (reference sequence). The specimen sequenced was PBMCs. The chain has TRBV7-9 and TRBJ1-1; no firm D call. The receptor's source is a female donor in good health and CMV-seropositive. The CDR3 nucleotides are TGTGCCAGCAGGCCTAACTTGAACACTGAAGCTTTCTTT. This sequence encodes CASRPNLNTEAFF.